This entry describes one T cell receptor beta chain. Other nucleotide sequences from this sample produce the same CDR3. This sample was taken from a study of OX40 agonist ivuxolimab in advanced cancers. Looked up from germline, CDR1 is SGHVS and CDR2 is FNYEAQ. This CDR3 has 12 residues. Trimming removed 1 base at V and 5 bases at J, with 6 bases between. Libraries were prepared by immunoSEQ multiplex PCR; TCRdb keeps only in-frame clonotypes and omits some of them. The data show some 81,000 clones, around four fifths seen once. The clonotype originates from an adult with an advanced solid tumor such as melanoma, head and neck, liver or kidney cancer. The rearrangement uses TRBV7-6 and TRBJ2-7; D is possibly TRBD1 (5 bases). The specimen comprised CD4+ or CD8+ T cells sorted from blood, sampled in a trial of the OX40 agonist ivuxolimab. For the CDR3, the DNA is TGTGCCAGCAGCTTAGAAGGGGACGAGCAGTACTTC. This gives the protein CASSLEGDEQYF.